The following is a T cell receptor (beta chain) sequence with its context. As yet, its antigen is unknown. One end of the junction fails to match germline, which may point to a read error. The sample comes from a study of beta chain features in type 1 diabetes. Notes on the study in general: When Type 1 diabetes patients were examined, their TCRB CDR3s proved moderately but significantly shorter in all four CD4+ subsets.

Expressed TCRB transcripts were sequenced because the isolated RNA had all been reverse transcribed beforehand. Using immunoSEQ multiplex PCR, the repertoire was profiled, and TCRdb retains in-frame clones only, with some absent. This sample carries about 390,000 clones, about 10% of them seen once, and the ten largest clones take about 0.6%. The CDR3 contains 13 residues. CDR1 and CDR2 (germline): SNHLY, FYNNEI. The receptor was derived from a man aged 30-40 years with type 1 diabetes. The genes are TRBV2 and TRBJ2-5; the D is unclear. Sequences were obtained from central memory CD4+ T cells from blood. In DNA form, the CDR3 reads TGTGCCAGCAGTGAAGTCCGTCAAGCGACCCAGTACTTC. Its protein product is CASSEVRQATQYF. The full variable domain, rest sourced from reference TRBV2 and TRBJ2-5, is EPEVTQTPSHQVTQMGQEVILRCVPISNHLYFYWYRQILGQKVEFLVSFYNNEISEKSEIFDDQFSVERPDGSNFTLKIRSTKLEDSAMYFCASSEVRQATQYFGPGTRLLVL.